Following are 15 T cell receptor beta chains from one sample sequenced in a study of T cells in women clearing cervical HPV infection. Libraries were prepared by immunoSEQ multiplex PCR; TCRdb keeps only in-frame clonotypes and omits some of them. This table holds 25,000 to 35,000 clones. The sample was blood buffy coat. All receptors come from a woman between 18 and 75 years old with a cervical HPV16 infection that either progressed to CIN3+ or cleared (not recorded which).

The CDR3 protein is CASSIIGQGGNEQYF. Incomplete CDR3 DNA: TGTGCCAGTAGTATAATAGGGCAGGGTGGCAACGAG. The rearrangement uses TRBV19 and TRBJ2-7, with D possibly being TRBD1 (5 bases). The read ends 3 residues before the CDR3 terminus; that terminus is restored from the germline J gene. Germline V gives CDR1 LNHDA, CDR2 SQIVND (reference sequence). The CDR3 is made up of 15 amino acids. Trimming cost V 2 bases and J 5 bases, with 16 bases left between them.

As to this clone: The read terminates 3 residues ahead of where the CDR3 ends, so the germline J gene completes it. The chain combines TRBV7-3 with TRBJ2-1, with 11 bases aligning to TRBD2. The CDR3 runs to 17 residues. Trimming cost V 5 bases and J 6 bases; bases outside gene matches: 12. Germline V gene data show CDR1 as SGHTA and CDR2 as FQGTGA. Partial CDR3 DNA: TGTGCCAGCAGCCCTAGGGCCCTAGCGGGAGGATTCAATGAG. It yields the protein CASSPRALAGGFNE. The full CDR3 protein is CASSPRALAGGFNEQFF. The whole variable domain, filled in from reference TRBV7-3 and TRBJ2-1, reads GAGVSQTPSNKVTEKGKYVELRCDPISGHTALYWYRQSLGQGPEFLIYFQGTGAADDSGLPNDRFFAVRPEGSVSTLKIQRTERGDSAVYLCASSPRALAGGFNEQFFGPGTRLTVL.

Details on this clone: With the read ending 3 residues before the CDR3 end, the germline J gene is used to fill in that end. The rearrangement joins TRBV13 to TRBJ1-4; D might be TRBD1 (5 bases). This CDR3 is built from 12 residues. Looked up from germline, CDR1 is PRHDT and CDR2 is FYEKMQ (reference sequence). CDR3 sequence: CASSLGARELFF. The covered CDR3 bases are TGTGCCAGCAGCTTAGGCGCCAGGGAA.

A remark on this clone: The CDR3 goes on 3 residues after the read ends, and that part is filled in from the germline J gene. The J gene is TRBJ2-1, the V gene TRBV19, with D possibly matching TRBD1 (6 bases). The CDR3 contains 12 residues. The ends were cut back, 8 bases at V and 4 bases at J, with 9 bases in the middle. CDR1 LNHDA and CDR2 SQIVND come from the germline V gene (reference sequence). The sequenced part of the CDR3 DNA is TGTGCCAGTGTTACAGGGTACAATGAG. It yields the protein CASVTGYNE. The full-length CDR3 reads as CASVTGYNEQFF.

CDR3 bases read: TGCAGCGTCACGGATCCGGGGGAAAAA. This codes for CSVTDPGEK. The full CDR3 reads CSVTDPGEKLFF. The chain couples TRBV29-1 to TRBJ1-4; D ambiguous. The sequence runs out 3 residues before the end of the CDR3; the remainder is reconstructed from the germline J gene. Germline values: CDR1 SQVTM, CDR2 ANQGSEA. V was shortened by 6 bases and J by 8 bases, with 13 bases between the two germline ends. The CDR3 is 12 amino acids.

Points on this clone: The read terminates 3 residues ahead of where the CDR3 ends, so the germline J gene completes it. This sequence joins TRBV29-1 and TRBJ2-2, with D perhaps TRBD1 (5 bases). In germline, CDR1 is SQVTM, CDR2 ANQGSEA. The CDR3 extends over 13 amino acids. CDR3 bases read: TGCAGCGTTGAAAACTCTGGGGCCAACGTG. Amino acids: CSVENSGANV. The full CDR3 protein reads CSVENSGANVLFF.

With regard to this clone: The read halts 3 residues ahead of the CDR3 end, with the missing end drawn from the germline J gene. This chain connects TRBV5-4 to TRBJ2-5; 10 bases agree with TRBD2. The CDR3 consists of 15 residues. Germline assignment: CDR1 SGHNT and CDR2 YYREEE (reference sequence). With 1 base clipped from V and 1 base from J, the junction kept 1 base outside the gene matches. This chain's CDR3 is CASSLPSGSQETQYF. The CDR3 DNA, read in part, is TGTGCCAGCAGCTTGCCTAGCGGGAGCCAAGAGACC.

As concerns this clone: The read halts 3 residues ahead of the CDR3 end, with the missing end drawn from the germline J gene. The rearrangement links TRBV19 to TRBJ2-1, with TRBD1 matching 10 bases. The CDR3 extends over 17 amino acids. Trimming removed 3 bases from V and 8 bases from J; junction bases left unmatched: 13. Germline CDR1 and CDR2: LNHDA and SQIVND (reference sequence). CDR3 loop: CASSILPGDRGGDEQFF. CDR3 bases read: TGTGCCAGTAGTATCCTCCCGGGGGACAGGGGAGGGGATGAG.

About this clone: Read sequence stops 3 residues before the CDR3 end, and the germline J gene provides the missing end. The chain is built from TRBV30 and TRBJ2-2; 8 bases are shared with TRBD1. Germline CDR1 and CDR2: GTSNPN and SVGIG (reference sequence). The CDR3 totals 13 residues. The part of the CDR3 DNA that was read is TGTGCCTGCCCGACAGGGGTGAATTCACCG. This sequence encodes CACPTGVNSP. The entire CDR3 protein is CACPTGVNSPLFF.

To note about this clone: The CDR3 goes on 3 residues after the read ends, and that part is filled in from the germline J gene. The genes are TRBV4-2 and TRBJ2-3, with 11 bases aligning to TRBD2. CDR3 length: 17 residues. V shed 4 bases and J 0 bases; nucleotides not matched to a gene: 6. Germline CDR1 is LGHNA and CDR2 is YNFKEQ. The CDR3 region is CASSLRLAGWSTDTQYF. CDR3 bases read: TGTGCCAGCAGCCTCCGACTAGCGGGGTGGAGCACAGATACG.

A note on this clone: The read gets to within 3 residues of the CDR3 end, and the germline J gene fills in the rest. V usage is TRBV7-9 and J usage is TRBJ2-2; no clear D gene. Germline loops: CDR1 SEHNR, CDR2 FQNEAQ (reference sequence). The CDR3 runs to 12 residues. The covered CDR3 bases are TGTGCCAGCAGCTTAGCGCGTGAAAAG. Amino acids: CASSLAREK. The entire CDR3 sequence reads CASSLAREKLFF.

As regards this clone: The sequenced fragment ends 3 residues before the CDR3 boundary, so the rest is inferred from the germline J gene. This chain uses TRBV7-6 with TRBJ1-2, with D maybe TRBD1 (5 bases). Germline V gene sequence: CDR1 SGHVS, CDR2 FNYEAQ. The CDR3 sequence is 15 residues long. CDR3 DNA (partial): TGTGCCAGCAGCTTGGGGACTAGCGGAAACTACGAC. It translates to CASSLGTSGNYD. The full CDR3 is CASSLGTSGNYDYTF.

Concerning this clone itself: The sequenced fragment ends 3 residues before the CDR3 boundary, so the rest is inferred from the germline J gene. V gene TRBV29-1 combines with J gene TRBJ2-7; D remains ambiguous. V was pared by 0 bases and J by 2 bases, with 14 bases between. This CDR3 has 15 amino acids. Germline assignment: CDR1 SQVTM and CDR2 ANQGSEA. The CDR3 reads CSVEEDGTEAYEQYF. The part of the CDR3 DNA that was read is TGCAGCGTTGAAGAGGATGGTACAGAAGCCTACGAG.

A remark on this clone: The sequence runs out 3 residues before the end of the CDR3; the remainder is reconstructed from the germline J gene. Different DNA sequences within this sample yield the same CDR3. The chain joins TRBV7-9 to TRBJ1-5, with a tentative D call TRBD1 (6 bases). Germline values: CDR1 SEHNR, CDR2 FQNEAQ (reference sequence). The CDR3 length is 13 residues. V was shortened by 2 bases and J by 4 bases, with 6 bases between the two germline ends. The CDR3 bases that were read are TGTGCCAGCAGCTTACAGGGGAATCAGCCC. Translated: CASSLQGNQP. The entire CDR3 sequence reads CASSLQGNQPQHF.

About this clone: The CDR3 end is not reached by the read, which stops 3 residues before it; the germline J gene fills it in. Other DNA sequences within the sample encode an identical CDR3. This rearrangement joins TRBV20-1 to TRBJ2-5; 8 nucleotides line up with TRBD2. Trimming took 3 bases from V and 1 from J; bases not matched to a gene: 4. Germline CDR1 is DFQATT and CDR2 is SNEGSKA (reference sequence). The CDR3 is made up of 14 amino acids. Partial CDR3 DNA: TGCAGTGCTAGGGCAACTAGCGGCCAAGAGACC. Translation gives CSARATSGQET. The CDR3, in full, reads CSARATSGQETQYF.